The entry that follows covers one T cell receptor (beta chain) sequence. The antigen is unknown. The sample belongs to a study of glioma-infiltrating T cells after dendritic cell vaccination. Study findings and constraints: Complete blood and tumor specimen sets were limited to few patients.

The PCR used 60 V beta and 13 J beta primers. Using immunoSEQ multiplex PCR, the repertoire was profiled, and TCRdb retains in-frame clones only, with some absent. This table holds around 72,000 clones, under 90% found once. The receptor was isolated from a human donor with glioblastoma. The source was blood, collected before dendritic cell vaccination.

CDR3 DNA sequence: TGTGCCAGCTCACCACCCTCTGGAATCCTAGGCGGCTACACCTTC. Protein: CASSPPSGILGGYTF. The rearrangement joins TRBV18 to TRBJ1-2; D is ambiguous. The germline CDR1 and CDR2 sequences are KGHSH and LQKENI. The CDR3 runs to 15 residues. V lost 0 bases, J lost 8 bases, and 16 bases lay in between.